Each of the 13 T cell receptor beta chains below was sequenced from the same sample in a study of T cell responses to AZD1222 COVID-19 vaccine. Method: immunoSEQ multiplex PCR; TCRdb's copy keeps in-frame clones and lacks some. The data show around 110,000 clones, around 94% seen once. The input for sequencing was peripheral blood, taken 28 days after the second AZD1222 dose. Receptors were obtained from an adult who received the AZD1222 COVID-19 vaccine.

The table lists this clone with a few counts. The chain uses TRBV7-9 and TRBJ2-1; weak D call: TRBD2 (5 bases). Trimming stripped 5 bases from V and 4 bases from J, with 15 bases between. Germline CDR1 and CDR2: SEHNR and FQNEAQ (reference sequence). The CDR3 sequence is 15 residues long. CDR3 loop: CASSPARGPYNEQFF. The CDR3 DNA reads TGTGCCAGCAGCCCCGCCCGAGGGCCTTACAATGAGCAGTTCTTC.

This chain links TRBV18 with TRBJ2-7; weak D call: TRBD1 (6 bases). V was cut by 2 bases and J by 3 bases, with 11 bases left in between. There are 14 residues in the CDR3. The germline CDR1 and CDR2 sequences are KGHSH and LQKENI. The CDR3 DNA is TGTGCCAGCTCACCAGGACAGCAGAACTACGAGCAGTACTTC. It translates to CASSPGQQNYEQYF.

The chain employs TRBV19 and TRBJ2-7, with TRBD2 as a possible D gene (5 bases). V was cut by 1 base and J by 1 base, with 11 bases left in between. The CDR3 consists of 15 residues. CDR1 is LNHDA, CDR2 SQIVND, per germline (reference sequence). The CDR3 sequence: CASSIGGLGSYEQYF. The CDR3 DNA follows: TGTGCCAGTAGTATAGGCGGACTGGGATCCTACGAGCAGTACTTC.

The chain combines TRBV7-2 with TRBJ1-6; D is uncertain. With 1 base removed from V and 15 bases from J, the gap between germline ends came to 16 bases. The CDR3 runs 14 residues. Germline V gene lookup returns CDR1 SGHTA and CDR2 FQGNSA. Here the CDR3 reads CASSLDGTPFRLHF. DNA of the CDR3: TGTGCCAGCAGCTTAGACGGCACCCCGTTTCGCCTCCACTTT.

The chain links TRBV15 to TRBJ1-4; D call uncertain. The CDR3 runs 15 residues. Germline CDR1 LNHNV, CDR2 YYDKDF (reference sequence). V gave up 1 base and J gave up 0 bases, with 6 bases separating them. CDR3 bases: TGTGCCACCAGCAGAGCTAGAGCAACTAATGAAAAACTGTTTTTT. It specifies CATSRARATNEKLFF. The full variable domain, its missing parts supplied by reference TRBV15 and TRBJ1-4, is DAMVIQNPRYQVTQFGKPVTLSCSQTLNHNVMYWYQQKSSQAPKLLFHYYDKDFNNEADTPDNFQSRRPNTSFCFLDIRSPGLGDTAMYLCATSRARATNEKLFFGSGTQLSVL.

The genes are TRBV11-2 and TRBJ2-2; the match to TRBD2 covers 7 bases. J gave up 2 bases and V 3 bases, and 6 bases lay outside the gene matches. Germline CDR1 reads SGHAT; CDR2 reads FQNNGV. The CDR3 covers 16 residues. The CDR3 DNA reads TGTGCCAGCAGCTTCTCCCGGGACTATAACACCGGGGAGCTGTTTTTT. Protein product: CASSFSRDYNTGELFF.

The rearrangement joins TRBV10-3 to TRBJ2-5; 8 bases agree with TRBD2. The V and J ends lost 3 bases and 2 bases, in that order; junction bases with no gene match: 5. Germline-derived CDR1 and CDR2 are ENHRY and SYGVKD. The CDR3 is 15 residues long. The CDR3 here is CAISERRGAQETQYF. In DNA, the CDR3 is TGTGCCATCAGTGAAAGGCGGGGGGCACAAGAGACCCAGTACTTC.

In DNA form, the CDR3 reads TGTGCCAGTAGTACGCCGGGACTAGCGGGAGGACGTGAGCAGTTCTTC. Residues: CASSTPGLAGGREQFF. The chain is built from TRBV19 and TRBJ2-1; 15 bases are shared with TRBD2. Germline CDR1 LNHDA, CDR2 SQIVND (reference sequence). CDR3 length equals 16 residues. After removal of 4 bases from V and 9 bases from J, the junction contained 7 bases not matched to a gene.

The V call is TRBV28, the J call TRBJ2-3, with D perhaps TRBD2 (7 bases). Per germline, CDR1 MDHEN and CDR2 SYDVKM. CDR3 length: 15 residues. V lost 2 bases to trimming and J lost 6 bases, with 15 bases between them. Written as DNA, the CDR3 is TGTGCCAGCAGTTTAATCTTAGGGGGAGGGGATACGCAGTATTTT. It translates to CASSLILGGGDTQYF.

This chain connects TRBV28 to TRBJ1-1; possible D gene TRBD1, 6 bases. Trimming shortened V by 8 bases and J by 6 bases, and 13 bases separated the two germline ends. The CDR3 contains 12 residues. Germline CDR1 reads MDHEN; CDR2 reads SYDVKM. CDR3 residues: CASGRQVAEAFF. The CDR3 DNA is TGTGCCAGCGGGCGACAGGTAGCTGAAGCTTTCTTT.

CDR3 nucleotide sequence: TGTGCCACCAGCATTGATACGGGACAGATAGACAATGAGCAGTTCTTC. Amino acid sequence: CATSIDTGQIDNEQFF. The chain links TRBV15 to TRBJ2-1, with 7 bases identical to TRBD1. Trimming at V came to 4 bases and at J to 5 bases, leaving 11 bases not matched to a gene. The CDR3 totals 16 residues. Germline CDR1 LNHNV, CDR2 YYDKDF (reference sequence).

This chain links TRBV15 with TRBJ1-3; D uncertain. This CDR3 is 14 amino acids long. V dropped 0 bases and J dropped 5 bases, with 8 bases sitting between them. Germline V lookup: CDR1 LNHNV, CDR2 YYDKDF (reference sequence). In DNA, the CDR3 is TGTGCCACCAGCAGAGATGGAGCCCGAAACACCATATATTTT. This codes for CATSRDGARNTIYF.

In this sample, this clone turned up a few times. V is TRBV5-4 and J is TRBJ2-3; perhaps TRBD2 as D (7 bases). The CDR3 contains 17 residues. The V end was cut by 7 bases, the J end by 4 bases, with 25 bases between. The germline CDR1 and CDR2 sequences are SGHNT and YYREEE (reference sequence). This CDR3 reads CASAAQGLAEVSDTQYF. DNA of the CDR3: TGTGCCAGCGCTGCCCAGGGGCTAGCGGAGGTCTCAGATACGCAGTATTTT. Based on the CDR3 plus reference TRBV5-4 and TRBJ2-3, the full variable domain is ETGVTQSPTHLIKTRGQQVTLRCSSQSGHNTVSWYQQALGQGPQFIFQYYREEENGRGNFPPRFSGLQFPNYSSELNVNALELDDSALYLCASAAQGLAEVSDTQYFGPGTRLTVL.